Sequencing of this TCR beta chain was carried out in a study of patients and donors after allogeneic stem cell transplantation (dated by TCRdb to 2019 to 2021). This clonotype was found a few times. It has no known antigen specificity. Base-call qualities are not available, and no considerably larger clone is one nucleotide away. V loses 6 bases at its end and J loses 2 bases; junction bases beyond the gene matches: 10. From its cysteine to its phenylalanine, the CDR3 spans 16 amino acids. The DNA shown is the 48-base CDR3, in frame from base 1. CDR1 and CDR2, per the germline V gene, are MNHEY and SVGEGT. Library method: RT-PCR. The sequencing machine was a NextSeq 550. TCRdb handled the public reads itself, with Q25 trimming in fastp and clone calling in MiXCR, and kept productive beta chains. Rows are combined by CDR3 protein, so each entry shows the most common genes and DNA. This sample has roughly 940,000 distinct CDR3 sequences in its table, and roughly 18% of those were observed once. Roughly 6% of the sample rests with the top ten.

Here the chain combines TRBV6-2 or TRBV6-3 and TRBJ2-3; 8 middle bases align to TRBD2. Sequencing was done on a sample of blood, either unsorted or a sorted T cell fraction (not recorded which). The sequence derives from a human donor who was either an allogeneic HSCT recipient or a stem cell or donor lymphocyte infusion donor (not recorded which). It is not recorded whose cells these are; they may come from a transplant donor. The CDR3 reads CASSNPRGGVTDTQYF. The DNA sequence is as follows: TGTGCCAGCAGCAACCCTCGGGGGGGGGTCACAGATACGCAGTATTTT.